These T cell receptor beta chains were read from a single sample in a study of blood T cells in healthy people across ages. TCRdb used MiXCR to reprocess the 5' RACE reads, holding one entry per CDR3 protein. Of some 1,800,000 distinct CDR3 sequences in the sample, about 39% were seen once. Sequences were obtained from blood. The receptor set was obtained from a human donor in good health. Both conserved end residues are part of each CDR3. The D gene is left open where the match is weak. Size is stated for part of the rows, as once, few or many counts, or as a class when the clone is expanded.

TRBV5-1,few,TRBJ2-7,14,NA,TGCGCCAGCAGCCAGGAGGCGTACTCCTACGAGCAGTACTTC,CASSQEAYSYEQYF
TRBV5-1,NA,TRBJ1-6,14,NA,TGCGCCAGCAAAGAACCAGGCGGGGATTCACCCCTCCACTTT,CASKEPGGDSPLHF
TRBV6-6,once,TRBJ2-7,14,TRBD1,TGTGCCAGCAGCCCCACCAGGGGGCTCTACGAGCAGTACTTC,CASSPTRGLYEQYF
TRBV5-1,few,TRBJ2-3,16,TRBD1,TGCGCCAGCAGCCCCTGGGACAGGGGTTTTACAGATACGCAGTATTTT,CASSPWDRGFTDTQYF
TRBV7-3,NA,TRBJ1-4,15,NA,TGTGCCAGCAGCCCTAGCCGGGGGCCAATTGAAAAACTGTTTTTT,CASSPSRGPIEKLFF
TRBV28,few,TRBJ2-3,16,TRBD2,TGTGCCAGCAGTTTGCACCTGGGGGGGAGCACAGATACGCAGTATTTT,CASSLHLGGSTDTQYF
TRBV6-2/TRBV6-3,few,TRBJ2-1,14,NA,TGTGCCAGCATTGGAGGGGATTGGTACAATGAGCAGTTCTTC,CASIGGDWYNEQFF
TRBV12-3/TRBV12-4,NA,TRBJ2-7,15,TRBD2,TGTGCCAGCAGTCCTCTAGCGGGGTATTCCTACGAGCAGTACTTC,CASSPLAGYSYEQYF
TRBV12-3/TRBV12-4,NA,TRBJ1-5,13,NA,TGTGCCAGCAGTTCGACATCTGCACAGCCCCAGCATTTT,CASSSTSAQPQHF
TRBV7-2,NA,TRBJ1-1,12,NA,TGTGCCAGCAACTTAGGGTCGACTGAAGCTTTCTTT,CASNLGSTEAFF
TRBV12-3/TRBV12-4,NA,TRBJ1-2,13,NA,TGTGTCAGCATCCTGGGGCAGGGGAATGGCTACACCTTC,CVSILGQGNGYTF
TRBV13,NA,TRBJ2-5,14,TRBD1,TGTGCCAGCAGCTTGGACAGGGATCAAGAGACCCAGTACTTC,CASSLDRDQETQYF
TRBV7-9,few,TRBJ2-7,16,TRBD2,TGTGCCAGCAGCTCCCCCCAGCGGGGATTCTCCTACGAGCAGTACTTC,CASSSPQRGFSYEQYF
TRBV5-1,few,TRBJ2-3,14,NA,TGTGCCAGCAGCCCTAGCGCTAGCACAGATACGCAGTATTTT,CASSPSASTDTQYF
TRBV19,NA,TRBJ1-2,12,NA,TGTGCCAGTAGTCCACAGGCTCGGAGCTACACCTTC,CASSPQARSYTF
TRBV7-8,NA,TRBJ1-5,16,NA,TGTGCCAGCAGCCCCCGGCAGATTAATAGCAATCAGCCCCAGCATTTT,CASSPRQINSNQPQHF
TRBV6-2/TRBV6-3,NA,TRBJ2-3,15,NA,TGTGCCAGCAGTTACTCGACGGAAAACACAGATACGCAGTATTTT,CASSYSTENTDTQYF
TRBV15,once,TRBJ1-2,14,NA,TGTGCCACCAGCAGAGATCTACAGGCCAATGGCTACACCTTC,CATSRDLQANGYTF
TRBV29-1,NA,TRBJ2-7,13,NA,TGCAGCGTTTATAGAGGAGGTGTTTCCGAGCAGTACTTC,CSVYRGGVSEQYF
TRBV3-1,few,TRBJ1-2,18,NA,TGTGCCAGCAGCCAAGAAATACCCCGGGACCTAACTAACTATGGCTACACCTTC,CASSQEIPRDLTNYGYTF
TRBV4-1,NA,TRBJ2-1,17,TRBD1,TGCGCCAGCAGCCAAGATACGGGACAGTTTCACTACAATGAGCAGTTCTTC,CASSQDTGQFHYNEQFF
TRBV7-2,NA,TRBJ2-1,17,TRBD1,TGTGCCAGCAGCTTAGATTCCCCCGGGACAGGGGGCAATGAGCAGTTCTTC,CASSLDSPGTGGNEQFF